The T cell receptor beta chain described here comes from a study of shared clonotypes between healthy human individuals (dated by TCRdb to the early 2020s). For context, the study as a whole: The cohort comprised two women and a few men aged 18 to 49 years. Per donor, three plates each were used for CD4 naive and CD4 memory, two for CD8 naive, and one for CD8 memory. To estimate repertoire size and how much clonotypes are shared between individuals, the study performed deep sequencing of blood TCR repertoires from five healthy adults. Different laboratories and diverse techniques were used to prepare libraries and sequence TCR repertoires, to increase sequencing depth and limit assay-specific biases. Each donor's leukapheresis produced roughly between roughly 0.94 and 9.5 billion PBMCs.

Using the deep immunoSEQ assay, TCR CDR3 regions were amplified from genomic DNA by multiplex PCR. Extracted genomic DNA from each cell subset was spread evenly across all wells of several immunoSEQ 96-well plates, with each plate serving as a replicate. For sorted subsets, each replicate PCR was loaded with about 0.2 ug genomic DNA, equivalent to about 30,000 T cell genomes. The purified libraries were quantified using a Qubit 3.0 fluorometer, sized with a Bioanalyzer 2100, and then quantified again using the KAPA Library Quantification kit. Each immunoSEQ 96-well plate was sequenced on its own single-read 150-cycle Illumina NextSeq 550 flow cell. The authors' analysis ran thus. The immunoSEQ output contained only junctional sequences without quality scores, so filtering could not match that applied to full-length reads. To assign V/J genes and CDR3, sequences were annotated against IMGT germline references using PyIR, a Python wrapper for IgBLAST v1.9. Any read was removed if the V/J assignment was weak (E-value above 1e-6), the CDR3 was missing, or the read contained stop codons, out-of-frame junctions, or ambiguous translated residues. V3J clonotypes were defined as sequences sharing the same inferred V gene, J gene, and CDR3 amino acid sequence. To compute the percentage overlap between repertoires, the number of shared unique clonotypes was divided by the size of the smaller repertoire. Repertoire richness was assessed with RTK rarefaction, the Chao1 estimator, and Recon v2.1 estimates of unobserved clonotypes. OLGA was used to compute generation probabilities for all TCRbeta clonotypes that the gDNA method yielded from several donors. Entries here come from immuneACCESS through TCRdb and include only in-frame sequences with V and J called. Some clones fail to appear in such tables; in the studies checked, an unresolved V gene covers under half of the shortfall, and the cause of the remainder is unknown. The V and J calls and clone size were taken over from that table, and D and trimming were inferred from the DNA. Here the sample has millions of clones; 85% to 95% occur a single time. More than 0.1% of the sample belongs to the ten largest clones.

Summary of the overall study and its limitations: Because the study included only a small number of donors, the genetic and exposure-history diversity represented was limited. Naive subsets generally had larger estimated clonotype richness than memory subsets did. Approximately 5% of naive CD4, approximately 3.7% of naive CD8, around 2.3% of memory CD4, and 0.35% to 0.4% of memory CD8 clonotypes were shared across a few donors. Incomplete sequencing was indicated by rarefaction of sorted-subset datasets, despite the large sequencing depth. Pairwise subsampling led to the expectation that sequencing depth would affect the degree of clonotype sharing among donors. Sampling was restricted to blood, and TCR repertoires in tissues likely differ from the TCR repertoires found in blood. Compared with non-shared clonotypes, clonotypes shared by all four sorted-subset donors had higher generation probabilities.

To note about this clone: What antigen it recognizes has not been identified. Base qualities are not at hand, and no much larger clone is one base apart.

The donors were healthy, HIV-negative adults with no recently reported acute infections or vaccinations. Every donor was a Caucasian adult residing in Nashville, Tennessee, USA. CD4+ T cells were enriched by magnetic negative selection, after which naive cells were positively selected on CD45RA and the negative fraction was taken as the memory subset. After blood collection by leukapheresis, PBMCs were isolated using Ficoll-Histopaque density gradient centrifugation and then cryopreserved in the vapor phase of liquid nitrogen. Analytical flow cytometry was used to check the purity and quantity of each magnetically sorted T cell population. From each sorted fraction, genomic DNA was isolated and quantified by UV absorbance on a Nanodrop 2000c. The V and J ends are trimmed by 4 bases and 2 bases, leaving 15 bases between them. As encoded in the germline V gene, CDR1 is SGHRS while CDR2 is YFSETQ. The CDR3 covers 15 residues, taking in both the cysteine and the phenylalanine. Just the 45-base CDR3 DNA is kept, in frame starting at base 1.

The receptor chain draws on TRBV5-1 and TRBJ1-2, and possibly TRBD1, on 6 matching bases. The receptor was derived from a man between 18 and 29 years old in good health. Sequencing was done on a sample of naive CD4+ T cells sorted from blood. What this sample's cell subset or site label stands for: CD45RA+ positively selected. Read as DNA, the sequence is TGCGCCAGCAGCCAAGGGGGAGGGAAGAACTATGGCTACACCTTC. Translated, it reads CASSQGGGKNYGYTF.